These T cell receptor beta chains were read from a single sample in a study of cytomegalovirus exposure and HLA in healthy donors. Sequencing was performed with immunoSEQ multiplex PCR; in TCRdb, only in-frame clones are kept and a portion is missing. The sample shows approximately 160,000 clones, 84% of them seen only once. Sample: PBMCs. These receptor sequences come from a boy aged 2-15 years in good health and CMV-seronegative. Each CDR3 is given with its conserved first and last residue. D genes are given only for firm matches.

>-|TRBJ2-5|TRBV5-6
CASSQIQETQYF
>TRBD2|TRBJ2-1|TRBV5-1
CASGNSGSQRYNEQFF
>-|TRBJ2-6|TRBV5-4
CASSVDEGANVLTF
>-|TRBJ1-5|TRBV19
CASHRTANNQPQHF
>TRBD2|TRBJ2-1|TRBV5-1
CASGSGAGGTNEQFF
>TRBD2|TRBJ2-1|TRBV6-4
CASSETSEVNEQFF
>-|TRBJ1-5|TRBV30
CAWGAGDGQPQHF
>TRBD2|TRBJ2-1|TRBV7-3
CASSLIGRASNNEQFF
>-|TRBJ1-1|TRBV30
CAWDQGPRNTEAFF
>-|TRBJ1-5|TRBV6-6
CASSYLRQVQNQPQHF
>-|TRBJ1-3|TRBV27
CASSTQFLGDTIYF
>TRBD1|TRBJ2-1|TRBV2
CASSALTGDDEQFF
>TRBD2|TRBJ2-7|TRBV30
CAWETSGGEQYF
>-|TRBJ2-5|TRBV5-1
CASSLEAAQETQYF
>-|TRBJ1-1|TRBV2
CASSSEGIPNTEAFF
>TRBD1|TRBJ1-1|TRBV11-2
CASRLWGGQGSDTEAFF
>TRBD1|TRBJ1-5|TRBV2
CASTPRTGGNQPQHF
>-|TRBJ2-5|TRBV7-6
CARCYQYF
>-|TRBJ1-2|TRBV30
CACQEDSPYGYTF
>-|TRBJ1-1|TRBV13
CASSLGHLNTEAFF
>-|TRBJ2-2|TRBV9
CASSVHKRPGELFF
>-|TRBJ2-7|TRBV9
CASSVAPQGGEQYF
>-|TRBJ2-2|TRBV5-6
CASRSHDTGELFF
>TRBD1|TRBJ1-1|TRBV7-2
CASSSRLQGGNTEAFF
>-|TRBJ2-7|TRBV6-5
CASSSKHYEQYF
>-|TRBJ1-1|TRBV4-1
CASSQAPGVGVGEGAFF
>TRBD2|TRBJ2-1|TRBV29-1
CSVDGLVSKQFF
>TRBD2|TRBJ2-3|TRBV5-4
CASSLGVLSGRKDTQYF
>-|TRBJ2-3|TRBV30
CAGGGLNTQYF
>-|TRBJ2-5|TRBV7-2
CASSLAYQETQYF
>TRBD2|TRBJ2-5|TRBV7-9
CASSFRETSDQETQYF